This TCR beta chain is drawn from a study of vaccination and CD4 T cells after COVID-19. Looking at the study overall: Drawing of post-COVID samples took place a median about 100 days after diagnosis (range 35 to 161). Study-wide results and limits: This study had few convalescent patients and no early post-infection samples.

This CDR3 contains 12 residues. J gave up 2 bases and V 4 bases, and 1 base lay outside the gene matches. Per germline, CDR1 DFQATT and CDR2 SNEGSKA (reference sequence). TCRdb independently ran MiXCR on the PCR reads; one entry per CDR3 protein. Among about 24,000 distinct CDR3 sequences listed, around 53% were seen once. This clonotype has only a few counts. The antigen remains undetermined. The TCR comes from a human donor who had recovered from COVID-19. Sequencing used CD4+ T cells from blood, obtained before SARS-CoV-2 vaccination. The chain employs TRBV20-1 and TRBJ2-5, with 7 bases aligning to TRBD1. The CDR3 DNA follows: TGCAGTGCTAAGACAGGGCAAGAGACCCAGTACTTC. Its translation: CSAKTGQETQYF.